A selection of T cell receptor beta chains follows, all from one sample in a study of T cell responses to AZD1222 COVID-19 vaccine. Repertoires were generated with immunoSEQ multiplex PCR, while TCRdb's copy carries only in-frame clones and drops some. Here the sample spans about 140,000 clones, about nine tenths being singletons. Sequenced material: peripheral blood, taken on day 0 of AZD1222 vaccination. The receptors shown here come from an adult in good health. The CDR3 runs from the conserved cysteine through the conserved F or W. The order of the fields is D gene, clone size, V gene, J gene, CDR3 protein, CDR3 DNA. A D gene is named only where the DNA matches it firmly. Where a row states a size, it is once, few, many or the class of an expanded clone; other rows omit it.

D gene: .; clone size: .; V gene: TRBV11-2; J gene: TRBJ1-1; CDR3 protein: CASSPLVKTEAFF; CDR3 DNA: TGTGCCAGCAGCCCCCTTGTGAAAACTGAAGCTTTCTTT
D gene: .; clone size: once; V gene: TRBV18; J gene: TRBJ1-2; CDR3 protein: CASSRTENYGYTF; CDR3 DNA: TGTGCCAGCTCTCGCACGGAGAACTATGGCTACACCTTC
D gene: .; clone size: few; V gene: TRBV5-1; J gene: TRBJ2-7; CDR3 protein: CASSSRLGLPPYEQYF; CDR3 DNA: TGCGCCAGCAGCTCCCGACTCGGCCTACCCCCTTACGAGCAGTACTTC
D gene: .; clone size: .; V gene: TRBV14; J gene: TRBJ1-2; CDR3 protein: CASSQFGQGYGYTF; CDR3 DNA: TGTGCCAGCAGCCAATTCGGGCAGGGCTATGGCTACACCTTC
D gene: TRBD1; clone size: .; V gene: TRBV6-5; J gene: TRBJ2-7; CDR3 protein: CASSYFRQGYEQYF; CDR3 DNA: TGTGCCAGCAGTTACTTCCGACAGGGCTACGAGCAGTACTTC
D gene: .; clone size: .; V gene: TRBV7-2; J gene: TRBJ2-7; CDR3 protein: CASSLLPSRSSYEQYF; CDR3 DNA: TGTGCCAGCAGCTTACTCCCTTCGCGGAGCTCCTACGAGCAGTACTTC
D gene: .; clone size: .; V gene: TRBV21-1; J gene: TRBJ2-4; CDR3 protein: CASSLAGEAKNIQYF; CDR3 DNA: TGTGCCAGCAGCTTGGCGGGGGAGGCCAAAAACATTCAGTACTTC
D gene: .; clone size: .; V gene: TRBV27; J gene: TRBJ1-2; CDR3 protein: CASSRTPDSPYGYTF; CDR3 DNA: TGTGCCAGCAGTAGGACCCCGGACAGCCCCTATGGCTACACCTTC
D gene: TRBD1; clone size: .; V gene: TRBV10-1; J gene: TRBJ1-1; CDR3 protein: CATEGQGIIWDTEAFF; CDR3 DNA: TGCGCCACCGAGGGACAGGGCATTATTTGGGACACTGAAGCTTTCTTT
D gene: .; clone size: .; V gene: TRBV19; J gene: TRBJ1-1; CDR3 protein: CASRLNSITFF; CDR3 DNA: TGTGCCAGTAGACTGAACAGCATAACTTTCTTT
D gene: TRBD2; clone size: .; V gene: TRBV7-8; J gene: TRBJ2-1; CDR3 protein: CASSLGLAGGRGNEQFF; CDR3 DNA: TGTGCCAGCAGCTTAGGACTAGCGGGAGGGAGGGGAAATGAGCAGTTCTTC
D gene: TRBD1; clone size: .; V gene: TRBV5-1; J gene: TRBJ2-1; CDR3 protein: CASNSYRGQDNEQFF; CDR3 DNA: TGCGCCAGCAACTCTTATAGGGGGCAAGACAATGAGCAGTTCTTC
D gene: .; clone size: .; V gene: TRBV6-4; J gene: TRBJ1-2; CDR3 protein: CASSGGPGEEYGYTF; CDR3 DNA: TGTGCCAGCAGTGGGGGCCCGGGGGAAGAATATGGCTACACCTTC
D gene: .; clone size: .; V gene: TRBV19; J gene: TRBJ2-7; CDR3 protein: CASSIGGTRHNYEQYF; CDR3 DNA: TGTGCCAGTAGTATTGGGGGGACAAGGCATAACTACGAGCAGTACTTC
D gene: .; clone size: .; V gene: TRBV29-1; J gene: TRBJ2-1; CDR3 protein: CSVNGGTYNEQFF; CDR3 DNA: TGCAGCGTTAACGGGGGCACCTACAATGAGCAGTTCTTC
D gene: .; clone size: .; V gene: TRBV10-1; J gene: TRBJ1-2; CDR3 protein: CASSDWGVQGKANYGYTF; CDR3 DNA: TGCGCCAGCAGTGATTGGGGGGTCCAGGGGAAAGCTAACTATGGCTACACCTTC
D gene: .; clone size: .; V gene: TRBV3-1/TRBV3-2; J gene: TRBJ2-7; CDR3 protein: CASSSLTSGQYF; CDR3 DNA: TGTGCCAGCAGTTCCCTTACGAGTGGGCAGTACTTC
D gene: TRBD2; clone size: .; V gene: TRBV3-1/TRBV3-2; J gene: TRBJ2-5; CDR3 protein: CASSPPSGTQYF; CDR3 DNA: TGTGCCAGCAGCCCGCCTAGCGGGACCCAGTACTTC
D gene: .; clone size: .; V gene: TRBV19; J gene: TRBJ2-1; CDR3 protein: CASEGGYNEQFF; CDR3 DNA: TGTGCCAGTGAGGGGGGCTACAATGAGCAGTTCTTC
D gene: .; clone size: .; V gene: TRBV30; J gene: TRBJ1-2; CDR3 protein: CAWSIMAARIGYTF; CDR3 DNA: TGTGCCTGGAGTATAATGGCGGCGCGGATTGGCTACACCTTC
D gene: TRBD2; clone size: .; V gene: TRBV6-5; J gene: TRBJ2-3; CDR3 protein: CASSYSGLAGGDTQYF; CDR3 DNA: TGTGCCAGCAGTTACTCGGGACTAGCGGGAGGGGATACGCAGTATTTT
D gene: .; clone size: once; V gene: TRBV2; J gene: TRBJ2-5; CDR3 protein: CAAGRGTYEIQETQYF; CDR3 DNA: TGTGCCGCCGGGCGCGGGACCTACGAAATCCAAGAGACCCAGTACTTC
D gene: .; clone size: .; V gene: TRBV12-3/TRBV12-4; J gene: TRBJ2-7; CDR3 protein: CASRAGRGYEQYF; CDR3 DNA: TGTGCCAGCAGGGCCGGACGCGGCTACGAGCAGTACTTC
D gene: .; clone size: once; V gene: TRBV6-2/TRBV6-3; J gene: TRBJ2-5; CDR3 protein: CASSEHGETQYF; CDR3 DNA: TGTGCCAGCAGTGAGCATGGGGAGACCCAGTACTTC
D gene: .; clone size: .; V gene: TRBV3-1/TRBV3-2; J gene: TRBJ1-1; CDR3 protein: CASSRRGGAEAFF; CDR3 DNA: TGTGCCAGCAGCCGACGAGGGGGGGCTGAAGCTTTCTTT
D gene: .; clone size: .; V gene: TRBV5-6; J gene: TRBJ1-5; CDR3 protein: CASSFVGDQPQHF; CDR3 DNA: TGTGCCAGCAGCTTTGTAGGGGATCAGCCCCAGCATTTT
D gene: TRBD1; clone size: .; V gene: TRBV5-4; J gene: TRBJ1-2; CDR3 protein: CASSPGRQGGYTF; CDR3 DNA: TGTGCCAGCAGCCCGGGCAGACAGGGAGGCTACACCTTC
D gene: TRBD2; clone size: .; V gene: TRBV6-5; J gene: TRBJ2-7; CDR3 protein: CASSPPSGGSYEQYF; CDR3 DNA: TGTGCCAGCAGTCCCCCGAGCGGGGGTTCCTACGAGCAGTACTTC
D gene: .; clone size: once; V gene: TRBV7-9; J gene: TRBJ1-6; CDR3 protein: CASSLRPTTSYNSPLHF; CDR3 DNA: TGTGCCAGCAGCCTACGACCGACGACGAGTTATAATTCACCCCTCCACTTT
D gene: .; clone size: .; V gene: TRBV25-1; J gene: TRBJ2-2; CDR3 protein: CASTQGEGHNTGELFF; CDR3 DNA: TGTGCCAGCACCCAAGGGGAGGGACATAACACCGGGGAGCTGTTTTTT
D gene: .; clone size: .; V gene: TRBV19; J gene: TRBJ2-3; CDR3 protein: CASSIVFTGGHPTDTQYF; CDR3 DNA: TGTGCCAGTAGTATAGTTTTCACGGGGGGCCACCCCACAGATACGCAGTATTTT
D gene: TRBD1; clone size: .; V gene: TRBV19; J gene: TRBJ1-1; CDR3 protein: CASSHSGTANTEAFF; CDR3 DNA: TGTGCCAGTAGCCACTCCGGGACAGCGAACACTGAAGCTTTCTTT
D gene: TRBD1; clone size: .; V gene: TRBV11-2; J gene: TRBJ1-2; CDR3 protein: CASSQTGDYGYTF; CDR3 DNA: TGTGCCAGCAGCCAAACAGGGGACTATGGCTACACCTTC
D gene: .; clone size: .; V gene: TRBV3-1/TRBV3-2; J gene: TRBJ1-5; CDR3 protein: CASSHMGAQPQHF; CDR3 DNA: TGTGCCAGCAGCCATATGGGGGCTCAGCCCCAGCATTTT
D gene: TRBD2; clone size: .; V gene: TRBV6-2/TRBV6-3; J gene: TRBJ2-7; CDR3 protein: CASSRNPTSGRTIREQYF; CDR3 DNA: TGTGCCAGCAGTCGGAACCCGACTAGCGGGAGAACAATTCGCGAGCAGTACTTC
D gene: TRBD1; clone size: .; V gene: TRBV6-4; J gene: TRBJ1-6; CDR3 protein: CASSQTLQGTLHF; CDR3 DNA: TGTGCCAGCAGTCAAACCTTACAGGGGACCCTCCACTTT
D gene: .; clone size: .; V gene: TRBV27; J gene: TRBJ2-3; CDR3 protein: CASSLSIGRGGTDTQYF; CDR3 DNA: TGTGCCAGCAGTTTATCGATCGGGCGGGGAGGCACAGATACGCAGTATTTT
D gene: .; clone size: .; V gene: TRBV30; J gene: TRBJ2-7; CDR3 protein: CAWRLPGRDYEQYF; CDR3 DNA: TGTGCCTGGAGACTACCCGGCAGAGACTACGAGCAGTACTTC
D gene: TRBD2; clone size: once; V gene: TRBV7-9; J gene: TRBJ2-7; CDR3 protein: CAGGRGSYEQYF; CDR3 DNA: TGTGCCGGAGGGCGGGGGAGTTACGAGCAGTACTTC
D gene: .; clone size: .; V gene: TRBV6-5; J gene: TRBJ2-7; CDR3 protein: CASSSLGEQYF; CDR3 DNA: TGTGCCAGCAGTTCCCTGGGCGAGCAGTACTTC
D gene: TRBD1; clone size: .; V gene: TRBV18; J gene: TRBJ1-6; CDR3 protein: CASSPLGTVDSPLHF; CDR3 DNA: TGTGCCAGCTCACCGCTAGGGACAGTCGATTCACCCCTCCACTTT
D gene: .; clone size: .; V gene: TRBV5-4; J gene: TRBJ1-4; CDR3 protein: CASSWSPGPNEKLFF; CDR3 DNA: TGTGCCAGCAGCTGGTCACCGGGGCCTAATGAAAAACTGTTTTTT
D gene: .; clone size: few; V gene: TRBV24-1; J gene: TRBJ2-5; CDR3 protein: CATALGARIPPEETQYF; CDR3 DNA: TGTGCCACCGCATTGGGGGCGAGGATACCTCCCGAAGAGACCCAGTACTTC
D gene: .; clone size: .; V gene: TRBV21-1; J gene: TRBJ1-5; CDR3 protein: CASSKPGGRPQHF; CDR3 DNA: TGTGCCAGCAGCAAGCCAGGGGGGAGGCCCCAGCATTTT
D gene: .; clone size: .; V gene: TRBV4-1; J gene: TRBJ1-1; CDR3 protein: CASSHREPNTEAFF; CDR3 DNA: TGCGCCAGCAGCCACCGGGAACCGAACACTGAAGCTTTCTTT
D gene: .; clone size: .; V gene: TRBV5-1; J gene: TRBJ1-6; CDR3 protein: CATRPEQGGSPLHF; CDR3 DNA: TGCGCCACCAGACCCGAACAGGGAGGCTCACCCCTCCACTTT
D gene: TRBD1; clone size: .; V gene: TRBV7-9; J gene: TRBJ1-4; CDR3 protein: CASSLGRYGTGGEEKLFF; CDR3 DNA: TGTGCCAGCAGCTTAGGAAGATATGGGACAGGGGGTGAGGAAAAACTGTTTTTT
D gene: .; clone size: .; V gene: TRBV11-2; J gene: TRBJ2-6; CDR3 protein: CASSFERGFSGANVLTF; CDR3 DNA: TGTGCCAGCAGCTTCGAACGGGGGTTCTCTGGGGCCAACGTCCTGACTTTC
D gene: .; clone size: .; V gene: TRBV25-1; J gene: TRBJ1-1; CDR3 protein: CASSELSGNTEAFF; CDR3 DNA: TGTGCCAGCAGTGAATTGAGTGGGAACACTGAAGCTTTCTTT
D gene: .; clone size: .; V gene: TRBV28; J gene: TRBJ1-5; CDR3 protein: CASSSQGRPNQPQHF; CDR3 DNA: TGTGCCAGCAGCTCACAGGGCCGGCCCAATCAGCCCCAGCATTTT
D gene: .; clone size: .; V gene: TRBV7-8; J gene: TRBJ2-5; CDR3 protein: CASSFGETQYF; CDR3 DNA: TGTGCCAGCAGCTTTGGAGAGACCCAGTACTTC
D gene: .; clone size: .; V gene: TRBV9; J gene: TRBJ2-5; CDR3 protein: CASSRTADRETQYF; CDR3 DNA: TGTGCCAGCAGTCGGACCGCGGATAGGGAGACCCAGTACTTC
D gene: TRBD2; clone size: .; V gene: TRBV7-9; J gene: TRBJ2-1; CDR3 protein: CASSPGTSGYNEQFF; CDR3 DNA: TGTGCCAGCAGTCCCGGGACTAGCGGATACAATGAGCAGTTCTTC
D gene: TRBD1; clone size: once; V gene: TRBV19; J gene: TRBJ2-2; CDR3 protein: CASYRGTMAGELFF; CDR3 DNA: TGTGCCAGTTACAGGGGGACAATGGCCGGGGAGCTGTTTTTT